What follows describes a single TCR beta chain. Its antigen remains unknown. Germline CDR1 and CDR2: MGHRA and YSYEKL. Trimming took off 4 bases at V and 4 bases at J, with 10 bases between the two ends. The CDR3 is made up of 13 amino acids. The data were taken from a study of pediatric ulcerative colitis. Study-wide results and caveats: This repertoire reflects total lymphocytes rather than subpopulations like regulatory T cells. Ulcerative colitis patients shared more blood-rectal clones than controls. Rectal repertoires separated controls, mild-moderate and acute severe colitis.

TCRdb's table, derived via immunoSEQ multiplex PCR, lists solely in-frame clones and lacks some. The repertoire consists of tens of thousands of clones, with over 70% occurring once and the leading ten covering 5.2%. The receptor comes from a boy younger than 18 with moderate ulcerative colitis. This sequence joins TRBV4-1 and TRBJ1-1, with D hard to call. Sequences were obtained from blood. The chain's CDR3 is CASSPRIATEAFF. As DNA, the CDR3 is TGCGCCAGCAGCCCGAGGATTGCCACTGAAGCTTTCTTT.